A selection of T cell receptor beta chains follows, all from one sample in a study of T-cell memory formation after mild COVID-19. A single record per CDR3 protein comes from TCRdb applying MiXCR to the 5' RACE reads. The sample lists 350,000 to 500,000 distinct CDR3 sequences, around 17% seen once, with around a fifth in the top ten. The sample consisted of PBMCs or a T cell subset sorted from them (not recorded which). The source is a man aged 18 to 35 who had mild COVID-19 (a few samples of this study predate the infection). Cell type and time point are not known. The CDR3 runs from the conserved cysteine through the conserved F or W. Each record gives: V gene, D gene, J gene, clone size, CDR3 DNA, CDR3 protein. D genes are given only for firm matches. The size of a clone is reported for some rows only, either as once, few or many, or as a class for expanded clones.

TRBV11-2	.	TRBJ2-1	few	TGTGCCAGCAGCCGCATTTGGGACTACAATGAGCAGTTCTTC	CASSRIWDYNEQFF
TRBV7-9	.	TRBJ2-4	few	TGTGCCAGCAGCCCTCTGGGGCTAGCCAAAAACATTCAGTACTTC	CASSPLGLAKNIQYF
TRBV20-1	TRBD1	TRBJ1-1	few	TGCAGTGCTAGAACCGGGACAGTAGCTTTCTTT	CSARTGTVAFF
TRBV3-1	.	TRBJ2-7	few	TGTGCCAGCAGCCAGGGGGCAGGGTCCTACGAGCAGTACTTC	CASSQGAGSYEQYF
TRBV12-3/TRBV12-4	.	TRBJ2-1	few	TGTGCCAGCAGTTTAGCGCATGATGAGCAGTTCTTC	CASSLAHDEQFF
TRBV5-1	.	TRBJ2-7	.	TGCGCCAGCAGCCCAGACAGTCCCTACGAGCAGTACTTC	CASSPDSPYEQYF
TRBV10-3	TRBD2	TRBJ2-3	many	TGTGCCATCAGTGATTCAGTAGCGGGGGGGCCGGATACGCAGTATTTT	CAISDSVAGGPDTQYF
TRBV28	.	TRBJ1-5	few	TGTGCCAGCGGGGGTACTAGCAATCAGCCCCAGCATTTT	CASGGTSNQPQHF
TRBV7-9	.	TRBJ1-2	.	TGTGCCAGCAGCTCACAGGGAGGAAATGGCTACACCTTC	CASSSQGGNGYTF
TRBV9	TRBD1	TRBJ1-1	.	TGTGCCAGCAGCGTAGCAGGGACAGGGGGTATGAACACTGAAGCTTTCTTT	CASSVAGTGGMNTEAFF
TRBV20-1	.	TRBJ1-2	many	TGCAGTGCTAGAGTTGAAGACCTTAGCTATGGCTACACCTTC	CSARVEDLSYGYTF
TRBV24-1	.	TRBJ1-2	few	TGTGCCACCAGTGACACGGAGTTCTATGGCTACACCTTC	CATSDTEFYGYTF
TRBV28	TRBD1	TRBJ2-3	.	TGTGCCAGCAGCCAACCGGGACAGTCAACAGATACGCAGTATTTT	CASSQPGQSTDTQYF
TRBV3-1	TRBD2	TRBJ2-3	.	TGTGCCAGCACCGCGACTAGCGCTTTTTACACAGATACGCAGTATTTT	CASTATSAFYTDTQYF
TRBV5-1	.	TRBJ2-2	few	TGCGCCAGCAGCTTGGAAGGGGTCCCCGGGGAGCTGTTTTTT	CASSLEGVPGELFF
TRBV5-4	TRBD1	TRBJ2-1	few	TGTGCCAGCAGCTCCCCGGGACAGGGGTCCAATGAGCAGTTCTTC	CASSSPGQGSNEQFF
TRBV5-5	TRBD2	TRBJ2-5	few	TGTGCCAGCAGCTTTTTAGGGACTACCTTTCAAGAGACCCAGTACTTC	CASSFLGTTFQETQYF
TRBV7-8	.	TRBJ1-1	few	TGTGCCAGCAGCCTAAGGGACGTCTTATCGAACACTGAAGCTTTCTTT	CASSLRDVLSNTEAFF
TRBV7-2	TRBD1	TRBJ2-4	few	TGTGCCAGCAGCTCTACGACAGGGGGAAACATTCAGTACTTC	CASSSTTGGNIQYF
TRBV30	.	TRBJ1-5	.	TGTGCCTGGAGTGTATGGGGCAATAGCAATCAGCCCCAGCATTTT	CAWSVWGNSNQPQHF
TRBV9	.	TRBJ1-1	few	TGTGCCAGCAGCGTAACCTGGAGTACTGAAGCTTTCTTT	CASSVTWSTEAFF
TRBV5-1	TRBD1	TRBJ1-2	.	TGCGCCAGCAGCTTGGGGGGACAGGGTCACTATGGCTACACCTTC	CASSLGGQGHYGYTF
TRBV6-2/TRBV6-3	.	TRBJ1-2	few	TGTGCCACCACCCCCGGGGCCTGGAGTGGCTACACCTTC	CATTPGAWSGYTF
TRBV24-1	.	TRBJ1-2	.	TGTGCCACCAGTGGGGAAAGGGGCTATGGCTACACCTTC	CATSGERGYGYTF
TRBV7-9	.	TRBJ2-3	.	TGTGCCAGCAGCTTCCGACGGGGCGGGCTAAGCACAGATACGCAGTATTTT	CASSFRRGGLSTDTQYF
TRBV24-1	.	TRBJ2-3	once	TGTGCCACCAGTGAGTCCGGGACATGGGGCTGGGATACGCAGTATTTT	CATSESGTWGWDTQYF
TRBV7-3	.	TRBJ2-2	many	TGTGCCAGCAGCCGGACACCGTTGAACACCGGGGAGCTGTTTTTT	CASSRTPLNTGELFF
TRBV6-6	.	TRBJ1-6	.	TGTGCCAGCAGTCAACGGGAAGCAGTCGGAAATTCACCCCTCCACTTT	CASSQREAVGNSPLHF
TRBV12-3/TRBV12-4	.	TRBJ1-2	many	TGTGCCAGCAGTTCAGAACAGGGTTTTGGCTACACCTTC	CASSSEQGFGYTF
TRBV7-9	.	TRBJ2-1	few	TGTGCCAGCCACCGGCGAGGTGAGCAGTTCTTC	CASHRRGEQFF
TRBV20-1	.	TRBJ2-2	few	TGCAGTGCTAGAGATGGCAGGGTTAACACCGGGGAGCTGTTTTTT	CSARDGRVNTGELFF
TRBV7-3	TRBD2	TRBJ2-2	few	TGTGCCAGCAGCTTAACGGGACTAGCGGGGGGGAACACCGGGGAGCTGTTTTTT	CASSLTGLAGGNTGELFF
TRBV5-1	.	TRBJ2-7	.	TGCGCCAGCAGCGTGGGGACCCTCGCCGAGCAGTACTTC	CASSVGTLAEQYF
TRBV5-4	TRBD1	TRBJ2-3	.	TGTGCCAGCGACCGGGACAGAAACACAGATACGCAGTATTTT	CASDRDRNTDTQYF
TRBV27	.	TRBJ1-4	few	TGTGCCAGCAGGTCGGCAACTAATGAAAAACTGTTTTTT	CASRSATNEKLFF
TRBV29-1	.	TRBJ2-5	few	TGCAGCGTTGATAGGACAGCCCAAGAGACCCAGTACTTC	CSVDRTAQETQYF
TRBV28	.	TRBJ2-2	few	TGTGCCAGCAGTTTGTACGGGATTGGCACCGGGGAGCTGTTTTTT	CASSLYGIGTGELFF
TRBV6-2/TRBV6-3	TRBD1	TRBJ2-2	many	TGTGCCAGCAGTTGGGGACAGGGGGCGTCCACCGGGGAGCTGTTTTTT	CASSWGQGASTGELFF
TRBV5-1	.	TRBJ2-1	.	TGCGCCAGCAGCTCCCGATACCCTGGCAATGAGCAGTTCTTC	CASSSRYPGNEQFF
TRBV11-1	.	TRBJ1-1	.	TGTGCCAGCAGCTTTATCGGGGATCACACTGAAGCTTTCTTT	CASSFIGDHTEAFF